These T cell receptor beta chains were read from a single sample in a study of shared clonotypes between healthy human individuals. Assay used: immunoSEQ multiplex PCR; TCRdb lists only in-frame clones, some missing. The profile shows 2 million to 2.5 million clones, 92% of them singletons. Sequenced: naive CD4+ T cells from PBMCs. These receptors originate from a man in his late teens or twenties in good health. Some clones in this sample may be carry-over from other donors' samples. Each CDR3 is given with its conserved first and last residue. The D gene is left open where the match is weak. The size field is filled for only some rows; it gives once, few, many or a size class.

>TRBV6-6|NA|TRBD1|TRBJ2-7
CASSRSGQGLYEQYF
TGTGCCAGCAGCCGCTCGGGACAGGGCCTCTACGAGCAGTACTTC
>TRBV27|NA|NA|TRBJ2-7
CASSYRDGTYEQYF
TGTGCCAGCAGCTACAGGGACGGTACCTACGAGCAGTACTTC
>TRBV7-9|NA|NA|TRBJ2-1
CASPNSYNEQFF
TGTGCCAGCCCGAACTCCTACAATGAGCAGTTCTTC
>TRBV5-6|NA|NA|TRBJ2-1
CATPIRKAVNEQFF
TGTGCCACCCCCATCCGGAAGGCCGTTAATGAGCAGTTCTTC
>TRBV11-2|NA|TRBD2|TRBJ2-7
CASSSRQGTSGFYEQYF
TGTGCCAGCAGCTCAAGACAGGGTACTAGCGGGTTCTACGAGCAGTACTTC
>TRBV2|NA|NA|TRBJ1-5
CASSEALKPQPQHF
TGTGCCAGCAGTGAAGCACTTAAGCCTCAGCCCCAGCATTTT
>TRBV4-1|NA|TRBD1|TRBJ1-4
CASSPQGGTNEKLFF
TGCGCCAGCAGCCCCCAGGGGGGCACTAATGAAAAACTGTTTTTT
>TRBV28|NA|NA|TRBJ1-2
CASSFVYGYTF
TGTGCCAGCAGTTTTGTCTATGGCTACACCTTC
>TRBV28|NA|TRBD1|TRBJ1-1
CASSPGQDTEAFF
TGTGCCAGCAGTCCCGGACAGGACACTGAAGCTTTCTTT
>TRBV7-2|NA|NA|TRBJ2-7
CASSFSVQPTYEQYF
TGTGCCAGCAGCTTTTCGGTACAGCCTACCTACGAGCAGTACTTC
>TRBV29-1|NA|NA|TRBJ2-2
CSAGTKSGELFF
TGCAGCGCGGGGACCAAATCCGGGGAGCTGTTTTTT
>TRBV18|NA|NA|TRBJ2-5
CASSRKGSVYGTTIQETQYF
TGTGCCAGCTCCAGGAAGGGTTCTGTGTATGGGACAACAATTCAAGAGACCCAGTACTTC
>TRBV7-3|once|TRBD1|TRBJ1-1
CASSLGQAPNTEAFF
TGTGCCAGCAGCTTAGGACAGGCCCCGAACACTGAAGCTTTCTTT
>TRBV18|NA|NA|TRBJ1-2
CASSPPTGAYGYTF
TGTGCCAGCTCACCACCGACAGGCGCCTATGGCTACACCTTC
>TRBV10-2|NA|NA|TRBJ2-7
CASSDLSYEQYF
TGCGCCAGCAGTGACCTCTCCTACGAGCAGTACTTC
>TRBV29-1|NA|NA|TRBJ2-7
CSGLAGNYEQYF
TGCAGCGGTTTGGCTGGGAATTACGAGCAGTACTTC
>TRBV28|NA|NA|TRBJ1-2
CASTSPGAIPSNYGYTF
TGTGCCAGCACCTCACCTGGGGCCATACCTTCTAACTATGGCTACACCTTC
>TRBV12-2|NA|NA|TRBJ2-7
CASRCPRSVPGGEQYF
TGTGCAAGTCGCTGTCCGCGTTCGGTCCCCGGGGGCGAGCAGTACTTC
>TRBV19|NA|NA|TRBJ2-7
CASGSRAGGLYEQYF
TGTGCCAGCGGCTCCCGGGCAGGGGGGTTATACGAGCAGTACTTC
>TRBV14|NA|NA|TRBJ1-1
CASSQVRGTEAFF
TGTGCCAGCAGCCAAGTACGTGGTACTGAAGCTTTCTTT
>TRBV2|NA|TRBD1|TRBJ2-7
CASRGTGGAALFYEQYF
TGTGCCAGCAGAGGTACAGGGGGAGCAGCCCTTTTCTACGAGCAGTACTTC
>TRBV4-1|NA|TRBD1|TRBJ1-1
CASSQGVTGGGNTEAFF
TGCGCCAGCAGCCAAGGAGTCACAGGGGGCGGGAACACTGAAGCTTTCTTT
>TRBV18|NA|NA|TRBJ2-7
CASSPGSETGRHYEQYF
TGTGCCAGCTCACCAGGTTCGGAAACAGGGCGTCACTACGAGCAGTACTTC
>TRBV7-2|NA|TRBD1|TRBJ1-2
CASSLFVQGGYGYTF
TGTGCCAGCAGCTTATTCGTACAGGGGGGATATGGCTACACCTTC
>TRBV5-8|NA|TRBD2|TRBJ2-3
CASSLRLAGSTDTQYF
TGTGCCAGCAGCCTCCGACTAGCGGGGAGCACAGATACGCAGTATTTT
>TRBV2|NA|TRBD1|TRBJ1-5
CASGRDRVGNQPQHF
TGTGCCAGCGGAAGGGACAGGGTAGGGAATCAGCCCCAGCATTTT
>TRBV5-4|once|NA|TRBJ2-2
CASSADSTNTGELFF
TGTGCCAGCAGCGCAGACAGTACGAACACCGGGGAGCTGTTTTTT
>TRBV4-2|few|TRBD1|TRBJ2-7
CASSPQGERSYEQYF
TGTGCCAGCAGCCCACAGGGGGAGAGGTCCTACGAGCAGTACTTC
>TRBV28|once|NA|TRBJ1-1
CASSSGQNTEAFF
TGTGCCAGCAGTTCCGGACAGAACACTGAAGCTTTCTTT
>TRBV14|once|TRBD1|TRBJ1-1
CASSMDRHTEAFF
TGTGCCAGCAGCATGGACAGGCACACTGAAGCTTTCTTT
>TRBV28|NA|NA|TRBJ1-4
CASSSGVRGNEKLFF
TGTGCCAGCAGTTCAGGGGTGCGAGGTAATGAAAAACTGTTTTTT
>TRBV5-4|NA|NA|TRBJ2-1
CASSLGAGTLPREQFF
TGTGCCAGCAGCTTGGGGGCCGGGACGTTACCTAGGGAGCAGTTCTTC